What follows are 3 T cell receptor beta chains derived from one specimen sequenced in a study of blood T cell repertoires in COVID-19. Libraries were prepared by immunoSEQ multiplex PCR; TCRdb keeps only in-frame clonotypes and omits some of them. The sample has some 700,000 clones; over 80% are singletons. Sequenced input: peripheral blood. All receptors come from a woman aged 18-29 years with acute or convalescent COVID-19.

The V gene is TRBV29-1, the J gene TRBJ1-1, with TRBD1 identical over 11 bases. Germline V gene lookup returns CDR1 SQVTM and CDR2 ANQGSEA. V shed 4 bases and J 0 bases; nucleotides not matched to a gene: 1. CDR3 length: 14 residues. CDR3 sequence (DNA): TGCAGCGTTGGGACAGGGGGCATGAACACTGAAGCTTTCTTT. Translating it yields CSVGTGGMNTEAFF.

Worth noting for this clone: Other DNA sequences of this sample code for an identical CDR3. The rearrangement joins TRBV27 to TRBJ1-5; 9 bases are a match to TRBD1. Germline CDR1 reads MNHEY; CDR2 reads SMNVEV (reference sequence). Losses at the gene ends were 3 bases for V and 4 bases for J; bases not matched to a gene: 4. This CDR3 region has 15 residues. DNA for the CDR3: TGTGCCAGCAGTTTGGGACAGGGAGGGAATCAGCCCCAGCATTTT. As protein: CASSLGQGGNQPQHF.

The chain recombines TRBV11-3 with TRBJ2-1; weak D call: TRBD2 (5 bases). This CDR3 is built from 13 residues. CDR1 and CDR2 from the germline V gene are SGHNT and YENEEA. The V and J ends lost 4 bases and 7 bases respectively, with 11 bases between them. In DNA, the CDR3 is TGTGCCAGCAGCTCCGGGATTGCGAATGAGCAGTTCTTC. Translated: CASSSGIANEQFF. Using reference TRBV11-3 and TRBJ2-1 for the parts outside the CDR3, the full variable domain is EAGVVQSPRYKIIEKKQPVAFWCNPISGHNTLYWYLQNLGQGPELLIRYENEEAVDDSQLPKDRFSAERLKGVDSTLKIQPAELGDSAVYLCASSSGIANEQFFGPGTRLTVL.